Each of the 19 T cell receptor beta chains below was sequenced from the same sample in a study of T cells after yellow fever vaccination. Each CDR3 protein gets one entry after TCRdb re-called the 5' RACE reads with MiXCR. The sample has about 510,000 distinct CDR3 sequences; 20% to 25% are singletons. Sequenced here: PBMCs, sampled less than 25 days after the first yellow fever vaccination. The receptors were sampled from a man between 18 and 35 years old who received the YFV17D yellow fever vaccine.

This clonotype was counted between two and nine times. This sequence joins TRBV7-9 and TRBJ2-5; D is perhaps TRBD1 or TRBD2 (5 bases each). V dropped 5 bases and J dropped 5 bases, with 18 bases sitting between them. The CDR3 loop spans 15 amino acids. The germline V gene encodes CDR1 SEHNR and CDR2 FQNEAQ (reference sequence). This CDR3 is CASSPRDLEGETQYF. CDR3 sequence (DNA): TGTGCCAGCAGCCCTCGGGACCTAGAGGGGGAGACCCAGTACTTC. Together with reference TRBV7-9 and TRBJ2-5, the CDR3 gives the full variable domain: DTGVSQNPRHKITKRGQNVTFRCDPISEHNRLYWYRQTLGQGPEFLTYFQNEAQLEKSRLLSDRFSAERPKGSFSTLEIQRTEQGDSAMYLCASSPRDLEGETQYFGPGTRLLVL.

The chain couples TRBV9 to TRBJ2-5; D ambiguous. The CDR3 covers 15 residues. Trimming pared 0 bases from V and 5 bases from J, leaving 14 bases between. The germline gives CDR1 SGDLS, CDR2 YYNGEE. This CDR3 reads CASSVGRRAAETQYF. As DNA, the CDR3 is TGTGCCAGCAGCGTAGGTAGAAGGGCCGCGGAGACCCAGTACTTC.

This clonotype has a handful of counts. The rearrangement links TRBV15 to TRBJ2-7; either TRBD1 or TRBD2 may fit D (5 bases each). The ends were cut back, 1 base at V and 6 bases at J, with 22 bases in the middle. Germline CDR1 and CDR2: LNHNV and YYDKDF (reference sequence). This CDR3 comprises 17 residues. CDR3 sequence: CATSRVPNRDRVGEQYF. CDR3 coding DNA: TGTGCCACCAGCAGAGTGCCCAACCGGGACCGAGTTGGCGAGCAGTACTTC.

J is TRBJ2-3 and V is TRBV4-2; TRBD1 matches 9 bases. The V segment lost 0 bases and the J segment 4 bases; nucleotides outside the gene matches: 5. There are 16 residues in the CDR3. Germline lookup yields CDR1 LGHNA and CDR2 YNFKEQ. For the CDR3, the DNA is TGTGCCAGCAGCCAAGATCTGGGACAGGGATCAGATACGCAGTATTTT. Encoded protein: CASSQDLGQGSDTQYF.

The CDR3 region has the DNA TGTGCCAGCAGCTTGTTCGGGGAGAGCTCCTACAATGAGCAGTTCTTC. It codes for CASSLFGESSYNEQFF. This chain links TRBV5-6 with TRBJ2-1; D is perhaps TRBD2 (5 bases). This CDR3 comprises 16 residues. Germline CDR1 is SGHDT and CDR2 is YYEEEE. V was shortened by 1 base and J by 0 bases, with 11 bases between the two germline ends.

This clonotype was detected only a few times. The chain joins TRBV6-2 or TRBV6-3 to TRBJ1-5; D gene uncertain. V lost 6 bases and J 0 bases, leaving 3 bases between the germline ends. The CDR3 loop spans 12 amino acids. Germline loops: CDR1 MNHEY, CDR2 SVGEGT. The CDR3 loop is CASRPSNQPQHF. The CDR3 nucleotides read TGTGCCAGCAGACCTAGCAATCAGCCCCAGCATTTT.

The V and J genes are TRBV28 and TRBJ2-7; a weak D match, TRBD2 (6 bases). The germline V gene has CDR1 MDHEN and CDR2 SYDVKM. Trimming took 2 bases from V and 2 from J, leaving 19 bases between them. The CDR3 extends over 17 amino acids. CDR3 loop: CASSLASAGLGTYEQYV. The CDR3 DNA reads as TGTGCCAGCAGTTTAGCGTCGGCGGGGCTTGGGACCTACGAGCAGTACGTC.

The rearrangement uses TRBV2 and TRBJ2-2, with no clear D. Per germline, CDR1 SNHLY and CDR2 FYNNEI. V lost 4 bases, J lost 8 bases, and 5 bases lay in between. CDR3 length equals 11 residues. CDR3 DNA sequence: TGTGCCAGCAGTGTTAGAGGGGAGCTGTTTTTT. Its translation: CASSVRGELFF.

This clonotype was counted between two and nine times. V is TRBV20-1 and J is TRBJ1-5; no reliable D call. There are 16 residues in the CDR3. The V and J ends lost 6 bases and 2 bases respectively, with 20 bases between them. The germline CDR1 and CDR2 sequences are DFQATT and SNEGSKA (reference sequence). DNA for the CDR3: TGCAGTGCGGAGCCCCTCCGGGTTGTGGGCAATCAGCCCCAGCATTTT. Translation: CSAEPLRVVGNQPQHF.

The chain carries TRBV6-1 and TRBJ2-2, with 11 bases lining up with TRBD2. The V gene end was trimmed by 5 bases and the J gene end by 6 bases; junction bases not matched to a gene: 5. The CDR3 runs to 15 residues. Per germline, CDR1 MNHNS and CDR2 SASEGT. In DNA form, the CDR3 reads TGTGCCAGCAGTCGACTAGCGGGGTTCCCCGGGGAGCTGTTTTTT. Protein product: CASSRLAGFPGELFF.

This clonotype turned up a few times. The chain uses TRBV7-6 and TRBJ2-2; TRBD2 matches 12 bases. The CDR3 spans 20 residues. V was clipped by 0 bases and J by 5 bases; unmatched bases: 13. Germline lookup yields CDR1 SGHVS and CDR2 FNYEAQ. The CDR3, as DNA: TGTGCCAGCAGCTTAGCGCCGACTGCTAGCGGGGGGGACAATACCGGGGAGCTGTTTTTT. This translates into CASSLAPTASGGDNTGELFF. Combining the CDR3 with reference TRBV7-6 and TRBJ2-2 gives the whole variable domain GAGVSQSPRYKVTKRGQDVALRCDPISGHVSLYWYRQALGQGPEFLTYFNYEAQQDKSGLPNDRFSAERPEGSISTLTIQRTEQRDSAMYRCASSLAPTASGGDNTGELFFGEGSRLTVL.

The V call is TRBV9, the J call TRBJ2-1, with 9 bases lining up with TRBD2. Germline V gives CDR1 SGDLS, CDR2 YYNGEE. V lost 2 bases, J lost 8 bases, and 8 bases stayed unmatched. This CDR3 is 15 amino acids long. CDR3 sequence: CASSVTSGLGDEQFF. The CDR3, as DNA: TGTGCCAGCAGCGTTACTAGCGGGCTGGGGGATGAGCAGTTCTTC.

V is TRBV5-4 and J is TRBJ1-1; TRBD1 matches 7 bases. Germline V CDR1 and CDR2: SGHNT, YYREEE (reference sequence). The CDR3 has 17 amino acids. Trimming cost V 4 bases and J 0 bases; bases outside gene matches: 12. CDR3 protein: CASSRPLRQGLNTEAFF. CDR3 nucleotides: TGTGCCAGCAGCCGACCTTTGCGACAGGGACTGAACACTGAAGCTTTCTTT.

This clonotype was picked up one time. The chain couples TRBV27 to TRBJ2-7, with 8 bases that match TRBD1. Per the germline V gene, CDR1 is MNHEY and CDR2 is SMNVEV (reference sequence). J was trimmed by 4 bases and V by 5 bases; bases with no gene match: 10. This CDR3 contains 15 residues. The CDR3: CASSGIGTGGYEQYV. The CDR3 DNA sequence: TGTGCCAGCAGTGGAATCGGGACAGGAGGTTACGAGCAGTACGTC.

This clonotype has only a few counts. The chain couples TRBV6-5 to TRBJ2-3; a weak D match, TRBD2 (6 bases). With 4 bases removed from V and 0 bases from J, the gap between germline ends came to 11 bases. This CDR3 contains 15 residues. The V gene's germline CDR1 is MNHEY and CDR2 SVGAGI. As DNA, the CDR3 is TGTGCCAGCAGTTCACTAGCTCTAAGCACAGATACGCAGTATTTT. Amino acids: CASSSLALSTDTQYF.

The chain is built from TRBV20-1 and TRBJ2-7; 8 bases agree with TRBD1. Germline trimming cut 6 bases from V and 2 bases from J; bases unmatched to any gene: 3. Per the germline V gene, CDR1 is DFQATT and CDR2 is SNEGSKA (reference sequence). The CDR3 length is 12 residues. The CDR3 bases are TGCAGTGCGGGGACAGGAGCCTACGAGCAGTACTTC. As protein: CSAGTGAYEQYF.

This clonotype occurred a few times. The CDR3 spells CASSPGQGIGTDTQYF. The CDR3 DNA reads as TGTGCCAGCAGCCCCGGACAGGGGATAGGCACAGATACGCAGTATTTT. The chain employs TRBV7-9 and TRBJ2-3; 9 bases are a match to TRBD1. J was trimmed by 1 base and V by 5 bases; bases with no gene match: 7. Germline CDR1 is SEHNR and CDR2 is FQNEAQ (reference sequence). This CDR3 contains 16 residues.

This clonotype was counted only a few times. This chain links TRBV18 with TRBJ2-1; D could derive from TRBD1 or TRBD2 (5 bases each). CDR1 KGHSH and CDR2 LQKENI come from the germline V gene. The CDR3 sequence is 14 residues long. V shed 3 bases and J shed 4 bases, with 10 bases lying between them. The CDR3 DNA is TGTGCCAGCTCACCGGGACGAGAATACAATGAGCAGTTCTTC. Encoded protein: CASSPGREYNEQFF. The full variable domain, with the rest looked up from reference TRBV18 and TRBJ2-1, is NAGVMQNPRHLVRRRGQEARLRCSPMKGHSHVYWYRQLPEEGLKFMVYLQKENIIDESGMPKERFSAEFPKEGPSILRIQQVVRGDSAAYFCASSPGREYNEQFFGPGTRLTVL.

V gene TRBV7-3 combines with J gene TRBJ2-3; D gene unclear. The CDR3 is 13 amino acids. Germline CDR1 is SGHTA and CDR2 is FQGTGA. The germline V and J ends were trimmed by 3 bases and 6 bases, with 10 bases remaining between them. The CDR3 region has the DNA TGTGCCAGCAGCTTTAAGCCCGGGGATACGCAGTATTTT. This sequence encodes CASSFKPGDTQYF. The whole variable domain, filled in from reference TRBV7-3 and TRBJ2-3, reads GAGVSQTPSNKVTEKGKYVELRCDPISGHTALYWYRQSLGQGPEFLIYFQGTGAADDSGLPNDRFFAVRPEGSVSTLKIQRTERGDSAVYLCASSFKPGDTQYFGPGTRLTVL.